These 13 T cell receptor beta chains were sequenced from one sample in a study of TIL therapy for anti-PD-1-resistant metastatic lung cancer. Sequencing used immunoSEQ v3. Here immunoSEQ multiplex PCR was the method, and the copy in TCRdb shows in-frame clones only, minus some. Among 45,000 to 60,000 clones listed, about two thirds were seen once. Time point indicated: pre-treatment sample, taken before nivolumab and TIL therapy. Pleural nodules or supraclavicular lymph nodes made up most of the excised metastases sampled. The input for sequencing was tumor tissue, taken at baseline. These TCRs come from a person between 25 and 79 years old with non-small cell lung cancer.

J is TRBJ1-6 and V is TRBV7-9; 10 bases agree with TRBD1. CDR1 SEHNR and CDR2 FQNEAQ come from the germline V gene (reference sequence). Unmatched junction bases numbered 4, after V lost 4 bases and J lost 10 bases. The length of the CDR3 is 14 residues. CDR3 bases: TGTGCCAGCAGCTGGGGGACAGGGGAATCACCCCTCCACTTT. Protein: CASSWGTGESPLHF.

This chain uses TRBV2 with TRBJ1-1; 9 bases agree with TRBD1. The CDR3 is 16 residues long. V was pared by 4 bases and J by 8 bases, with 14 bases of the junction left unmatched. Germline V lookup: CDR1 SNHLY, CDR2 FYNNEI. The CDR3 DNA sequence: TGTGCCAGCAGTGCCCGGGGGGGGACAGGGAACGCCGAAGCTTTCTTT. Its protein product is CASSARGGTGNAEAFF.

The chain employs TRBV27 and TRBJ1-2; weak D call: TRBD1 (5 bases). The CDR3 totals 13 residues. Germline CDR1 is MNHEY and CDR2 is SMNVEV (reference sequence). V was pared by 8 bases and J by 2 bases, with 12 bases between. As DNA, the CDR3 is TGTGCCAGCGGCATGACAGACAACTATGGCTACACCTTC. The encoded protein is CASGMTDNYGYTF.

The V and J genes are TRBV15 and TRBJ1-6, with 11 bases aligning to TRBD1. The CDR3 has 15 amino acids. The V segment lost 0 bases and the J segment 11 bases; nucleotides outside the gene matches: 3. Germline assignment: CDR1 LNHNV and CDR2 YYDKDF (reference sequence). The CDR3 nucleotides read TGTGCCACCAGCAGAGAGTGGGACAGGGGGACACCCCTCCACTTT. Translation: CATSREWDRGTPLHF.

The rearrangement joins TRBV20-1 to TRBJ1-2; tentative D call: TRBD1 (6 bases). Looked up from germline, CDR1 is DFQATT and CDR2 is SNEGSKA (reference sequence). This CDR3 region has 11 residues. Trimming took 6 bases from V and 8 from J, leaving 13 bases between them. Here the CDR3 reads CSAKQGSGYTF. DNA for the CDR3: TGCAGTGCCAAACAGGGCTCCGGCTACACCTTC.

This clone was found a few times. V usage is TRBV15 and J usage is TRBJ1-3; D might be TRBD1 (5 bases). V was cut by 0 bases and J by 0 bases, with 9 bases left in between. The germline V gene encodes CDR1 LNHNV and CDR2 YYDKDF (reference sequence). The CDR3 is made up of 16 amino acids. For the CDR3, the DNA is TGTGCCACCAGCAGAGATGGGGGGGTCTCTGGAAACACCATATATTTT. It specifies CATSRDGGVSGNTIYF.

V usage is TRBV9 and J usage is TRBJ1-3; D not resolved. This CDR3 comprises 14 residues. Trimming pared 4 bases from V and 3 bases from J, leaving 11 bases between. CDR1 is SGDLS and CDR2 is YYNGEE in the germline V gene. The CDR3 nucleotides are TGTGCCAGCAGCTCCCGAGCCGATGGAAACACCATATATTTT. This encodes CASSSRADGNTIYF.

This chain connects TRBV18 to TRBJ1-5, with D hard to call. Between the trimmed V and J ends, which lost 2 bases and 3 bases, there was a span of 14 bases. The CDR3 has 16 residues. Germline assignment: CDR1 KGHSH and CDR2 LQKENI. The CDR3 sequence is CASSPFRKHINQPQHF. The CDR3 DNA reads as TGTGCCAGCTCACCATTTCGGAAACATATCAATCAGCCCCAGCATTTT.

The chain employs TRBV5-4 and TRBJ2-3; the match to TRBD2 covers 11 bases. Germline loops: CDR1 SGHNT, CDR2 YYREEE (reference sequence). This CDR3 region has 16 residues. Losses at the gene ends were 2 bases for V and 1 base for J; bases not matched to a gene: 3. As DNA, the CDR3 is TGTGCCAGCAGCTTTCTGACTAGCGGGGGCACAGATACGCAGTATTTT. Encoded protein: CASSFLTSGGTDTQYF.

The gene calls are TRBV28 and TRBJ2-3; 10 bases are shared with TRBD1. CDR3 length: 15 residues. In germline, CDR1 is MDHEN, CDR2 SYDVKM. V was clipped by 5 bases and J by 4 bases; unmatched bases: 6. CDR3 protein: CASSTRTGGADTQYF. CDR3 DNA sequence: TGTGCCAGCAGTACTAGGACAGGGGGTGCAGATACGCAGTATTTT. The full variable domain, in which reference TRBV28 and TRBJ2-3 provide the parts outside the CDR3, is DVKVTQSSRYLVKRTGEKVFLECVQDMDHENMFWYRQDPGLGLRLIYFSYDVKMKEKGDIPEGYSVSREKKERFSLILESASTNQTSMYLCASSTRTGGADTQYFGPGTRLTVL.

V is TRBV5-6 and J is TRBJ2-5; 7 nucleotides line up with TRBD2. Germline V gene lookup returns CDR1 SGHDT and CDR2 YYEEEE. The ends lost 2 bases at V and 4 bases at J; junction bases unmatched: 5. The CDR3 contains 14 residues. The CDR3: CASSFRPGGETQYF. CDR3 in DNA: TGTGCCAGCAGCTTCCGGCCGGGGGGAGAGACCCAGTACTTC.

This clone has a handful of counts. J is TRBJ1-1 and V is TRBV10-3; no definite D call. The germline V gene has CDR1 ENHRY and CDR2 SYGVKD. V was trimmed by 10 bases and J by 0 bases, leaving 6 bases between them. CDR3 length: 11 residues. CDR3 nucleotides: TGTGCCACTCAGTTGAACACTGAAGCTTTCTTT. Amino acid sequence: CATQLNTEAFF.

The chain carries TRBV7-3 and TRBJ2-1, with D possibly being TRBD1 or TRBD2 (6 bases each). The CDR3 length is 14 residues. In germline, CDR1 is SGHTA, CDR2 FQGTGA. V dropped 5 bases and J dropped 5 bases, with 13 bases sitting between them. As DNA, the CDR3 is TGTGCCAGCAGCCCGAGTAGGGGGGACAATGAGCAGTTCTTC. Translating gives CASSPSRGDNEQFF.